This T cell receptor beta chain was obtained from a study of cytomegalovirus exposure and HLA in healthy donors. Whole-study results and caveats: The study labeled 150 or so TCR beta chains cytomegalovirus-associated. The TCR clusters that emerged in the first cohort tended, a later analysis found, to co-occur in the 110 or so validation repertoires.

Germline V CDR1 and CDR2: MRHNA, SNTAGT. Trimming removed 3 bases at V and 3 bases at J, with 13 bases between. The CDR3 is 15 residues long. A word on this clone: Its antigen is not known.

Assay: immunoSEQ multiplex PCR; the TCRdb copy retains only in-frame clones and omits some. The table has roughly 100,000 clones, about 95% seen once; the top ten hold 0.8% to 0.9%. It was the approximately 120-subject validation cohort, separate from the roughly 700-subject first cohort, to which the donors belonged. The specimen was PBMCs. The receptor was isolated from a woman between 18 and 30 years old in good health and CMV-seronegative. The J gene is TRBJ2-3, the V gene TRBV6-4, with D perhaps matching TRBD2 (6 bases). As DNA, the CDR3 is TGTGCCAGCAGTGAGGTATGGGGGGTAACAGATACGCAGTATTTT. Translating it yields CASSEVWGVTDTQYF.